This is a list of T cell receptor beta chains from one sample in a study of blood T cell repertoires in COVID-19. TCRdb's table, derived via immunoSEQ multiplex PCR, lists solely in-frame clones and lacks some. The sample yields approximately 440,000 clones, roughly 91% seen once. Sequencing input: PBMCs or T cells enriched from blood (not recorded which). The receptors derive from a man younger than 30 who had recovered from COVID-19. Each CDR3 is given with its conserved first and last residue. D genes are given only for firm matches. Expanded clones get a size class; other rows say once, few or many, or leave the size out.

d_gene: .; abundance: .; v_gene: TRBV4-1; j_gene: TRBJ1-5; CDR3aa: CASSQVWAYQPQHF; CDR3nt: TGCGCCAGCAGCCAAGTTTGGGCTTATCAGCCCCAGCATTTT
d_gene: TRBD2; abundance: .; v_gene: TRBV5-1; j_gene: TRBJ2-2; CDR3aa: CASSYGTSGTGELFF; CDR3nt: TGCGCCAGCAGCTATGGGACTAGCGGCACCGGGGAGCTGTTTTTT
d_gene: TRBD1; abundance: .; v_gene: TRBV19; j_gene: TRBJ1-1; CDR3aa: CASRPGQKNTEAFF; CDR3nt: TGTGCCAGTAGACCGGGACAGAAGAACACTGAAGCTTTCTTT
d_gene: .; abundance: .; v_gene: TRBV7-3; j_gene: TRBJ1-1; CDR3aa: CASSRDIGGQAFF; CDR3nt: TGTGCCAGCAGCCGGGACATCGGGGGGCAAGCTTTCTTT
d_gene: .; abundance: .; v_gene: TRBV5-1; j_gene: TRBJ1-1; CDR3aa: CASGPSRGNTEAFF; CDR3nt: TGCGCCAGCGGCCCAAGCAGGGGGAACACTGAAGCTTTCTTT
d_gene: .; abundance: .; v_gene: TRBV2; j_gene: TRBJ2-2; CDR3aa: CASSEPLTVAGELFF; CDR3nt: TGTGCCAGCAGCGAACCCCTAACAGTGGCCGGGGAGCTGTTTTTT
d_gene: .; abundance: once; v_gene: TRBV30; j_gene: TRBJ1-2; CDR3aa: CAWFLGGYTF; CDR3nt: TGTGCCTGGTTTCTCGGTGGCTACACCTTC
d_gene: TRBD2; abundance: .; v_gene: TRBV29-1; j_gene: TRBJ2-6; CDR3aa: CSVEGGTGANVLTF; CDR3nt: TGCAGCGTTGAGGGGGGGACTGGGGCCAACGTCCTGACTTTC
d_gene: .; abundance: .; v_gene: TRBV3-1/TRBV3-2; j_gene: TRBJ1-2; CDR3aa: CASSLTQGAKQGYTF; CDR3nt: TGTGCCAGCAGCCTAACACAAGGGGCCAAACAGGGCTACACCTTC
d_gene: .; abundance: .; v_gene: TRBV15; j_gene: TRBJ1-6; CDR3aa: CATSRAYTGANSPLHF; CDR3nt: TGTGCCACCAGCAGAGCCTATACGGGAGCAAATTCACCCCTCCACTTT